One and the same sample provided the 30 T cell receptor beta chains below, sequenced in a study of blood T cell repertoires in COVID-19. The repertoire was sequenced with immunoSEQ multiplex PCR; TCRdb's copy has only in-frame clones and lacks some. The table has about 44,000 clones, less than 85% seen once. Material for sequencing was peripheral blood. Receptor source: an older woman with acute or convalescent COVID-19.

This chain joins TRBV19 and TRBJ1-5; 8 nucleotides line up with TRBD1. Unmatched junction bases numbered 6, after V lost 5 bases and J lost 6 bases. The CDR3 sequence is 14 residues long. From germline, CDR1 is LNHDA and CDR2 SQIVND (reference sequence). The CDR3 loop is CASSAQGASQPQHF. As DNA, the CDR3 is TGTGCCAGTAGTGCCCAGGGGGCGAGTCAGCCCCAGCATTTT.

The gene calls are TRBV9 and TRBJ2-7; perhaps TRBD2 as D (5 bases). Germline values: CDR1 SGDLS, CDR2 YYNGEE. The CDR3 runs 16 residues. V was shortened by 4 bases and J by 6 bases, with 23 bases between the two germline ends. The CDR3 loop reads CASSPFQDGGRSEQYF. The CDR3 nucleotides read TGTGCCAGCAGCCCCTTTCAGGACGGAGGCCGTTCCGAGCAGTACTTC.

The chain links TRBV9 to TRBJ2-1; D unresolved. The CDR3 extends over 14 amino acids. Per germline, CDR1 SGDLS and CDR2 YYNGEE. V was cut by 4 bases and J by 6 bases, with 14 bases left in between. In nucleotides, the CDR3 is TGTGCCAGCAGCCCCCCCGCCCGGAGCAATGAGCAGTTCTTC. This sequence encodes CASSPPARSNEQFF. Supplemented by reference TRBV9 and TRBJ2-1, the full variable domain reads DSGVTQTPKHLITATGQRVTLRCSPRSGDLSVYWYQQSLDQGLQFLIQYYNGEERAKGNILERFSAQQFPDLHSELNLSSLELGDSALYFCASSPPARSNEQFFGPGTRLTVL.

The chain is built from TRBV19 and TRBJ1-2; perhaps TRBD1 as D (5 bases). The V gene lost 9 bases and the J gene lost 8 bases, with 28 bases spanning the gap. CDR1 is LNHDA, CDR2 SQIVND, per germline (reference sequence). There are 16 residues in the CDR3. CDR3 region: CASQYYMQGSTSGYTF. The CDR3 DNA follows: TGTGCCAGCCAATACTACATGCAGGGATCGACGTCAGGCTACACCTTC.

The chain links TRBV3-1 (or the pseudogene TRBV3-2) to TRBJ1-2, with D possibly matching TRBD1 (5 bases). The length of the CDR3 is 16 residues. With 1 base removed from V and 2 bases from J, the gap between germline ends came to 14 bases. Germline loops: CDR1 LGHDT, CDR2 YNNKEL (reference sequence). The CDR3 loop reads CASSQGQGRGNYGYTF. The CDR3, as DNA: TGTGCCAGCAGCCAAGGCCAGGGCAGAGGCAACTATGGCTACACCTTC.

A single count supports this clone. In DNA form, the CDR3 reads TGTGCCAGCAGCAAACTAGCGGGAGGCCCCTACGAGCAGTACTTC. Amino acids: CASSKLAGGPYEQYF. The chain carries TRBV11-2 and TRBJ2-7, with 12 bases aligning to TRBD2. Germline V gives CDR1 SGHAT, CDR2 FQNNGV. The CDR3 runs 15 residues. V trimming: 5 bases; J trimming: 2 bases; junction bases outside the gene matches: 4.

CDR3 nucleotide sequence: TGTGCCAGCAGACCGGGACAATGGGCCTCCTACGAGCAGTACTTC. As protein: CASRPGQWASYEQYF. The chain recombines TRBV28 with TRBJ2-7, with D possibly being TRBD1 (6 bases). V lost 6 bases to trimming and J lost 0 bases, with 15 bases between them. The CDR3 covers 15 residues. Germline V lookup: CDR1 MDHEN, CDR2 SYDVKM.

The CDR3 region is CASSLDMGAWSYEQYF. The CDR3 DNA sequence: TGTGCCAGCAGCTTAGATATGGGAGCCTGGTCGTACGAGCAGTACTTC. This chain connects TRBV11-2 to TRBJ2-7; D perhaps matches TRBD2 (5 bases). Germline V gene data show CDR1 as SGHAT and CDR2 as FQNNGV. The CDR3 loop spans 16 amino acids. V lost 0 bases, J lost 4 bases, and 16 bases lay in between.

The chain has TRBV29-1 and TRBJ2-1, with 8 positions matching TRBD1. This CDR3 spans 12 amino acids. Losses at the gene ends were 4 bases for V and 9 bases for J; bases not matched to a gene: 5. CDR1 is SQVTM and CDR2 is ANQGSEA in the germline V gene. CDR3 nucleotide sequence: TGCAGCGTTGGCCAGGGGGCTTTTGAGCAGTTCTTC. Amino acids: CSVGQGAFEQFF.

This chain joins TRBV27 and TRBJ2-7; 10 nucleotides agree with TRBD1. The V segment lost 4 bases and the J segment 0 bases; nucleotides outside the gene matches: 9. The V gene's germline CDR1 is MNHEY and CDR2 SMNVEV (reference sequence). The CDR3 sequence is 17 residues long. The CDR3, as DNA: TGTGCCAGCAGTTCGCGACAGGGGGCGACCTCCTCCTACGAGCAGTACTTC. Its protein is CASSSRQGATSSYEQYF.

The table lists this clone with a count of one. The rearrangement joins TRBV9 to TRBJ1-5; D uncertain. The germline V gene has CDR1 SGDLS and CDR2 YYNGEE. Trimming removed 4 bases from V and 6 bases from J, with 20 bases in between. The CDR3 is 16 residues long. The CDR3 sequence is CASSPGTAGMPQPQHF. Written as DNA, the CDR3 is TGTGCCAGCAGCCCAGGTACGGCGGGGATGCCTCAGCCCCAGCATTTT.

The rearrangement links TRBV24-1 to TRBJ2-5; 7 bases fit TRBD2. In germline, CDR1 is KGHDR, CDR2 SFDVKD. The CDR3 sequence is 15 residues long. V was pared by 5 bases and J by 2 bases, with 7 bases of the junction left unmatched. In nucleotides, the CDR3 is TGTGCCACCAGTGGGAGTATGGGGGGGCAAGAGACCCAGTACTTC. This codes for CATSGSMGGQETQYF.

This clone has only a few counts. This CDR3 is CASSLGGGQKLFF. The CDR3 DNA reads as TGTGCCAGCAGTTTAGGGGGGGGGCAAAAACTGTTTTTT. The V call is TRBV12-3 or TRBV12-4, the J call TRBJ1-4; D possibly corresponds to TRBD1 (6 bases). The V end was cut by 1 base, the J end by 9 bases, with 9 bases between. The CDR3 runs to 13 residues.

The genes are TRBV2 and TRBJ2-3; D is undetermined. V was clipped by 6 bases and J by 4 bases, with 5 bases between them. The CDR3 is 11 amino acids. Looked up from germline, CDR1 is SNHLY and CDR2 is FYNNEI. In nucleotides, the CDR3 is TGTGCCAGCAGGGGCGCAGATACGCAGTATTTT. Translation: CASRGADTQYF.

A few counts support this clone. This chain joins TRBV10-1 and TRBJ2-2, with 13 bases aligning to TRBD2. The CDR3 has 16 residues. From germline, CDR1 is WNHNN and CDR2 SYGVQD (reference sequence). Trimming cost V 5 bases and J 5 bases; bases outside gene matches: 5. CDR3 protein: CASSPGLAGNTGELFF. The CDR3 DNA sequence: TGCGCCAGCAGTCCGGGACTAGCGGGAAATACCGGGGAGCTGTTTTTT.

V and J are TRBV27 and TRBJ1-1; 7 bases agree with TRBD1. The CDR3 sequence is 14 residues long. Germline V gives CDR1 MNHEY, CDR2 SMNVEV (reference sequence). The V and J ends lost 7 bases and 10 bases, in that order; junction bases with no gene match: 15. DNA of the CDR3: TGTGCCAGCACCCTTGGGGGGAAGGACAGGCGAGCTTTCTTT. Encoded protein: CASTLGGKDRRAFF.

The V and J genes are TRBV19 and TRBJ1-4, with a weak D call TRBD1 (5 bases). The V gene's germline CDR1 is LNHDA and CDR2 SQIVND (reference sequence). The CDR3 runs to 14 residues. Trimming removed 6 bases from V and 6 bases from J, with 14 bases in between. This chain's CDR3 is CASRAGGSYEKLFF. In DNA form, the CDR3 reads TGTGCCAGTAGGGCTGGGGGGTCCTATGAAAAACTGTTTTTT.

The chain joins TRBV27 to TRBJ1-4, with no clear D. V was shortened by 6 bases and J by 8 bases, with 16 bases between the two germline ends. CDR1 is MNHEY, CDR2 SMNVEV, per germline (reference sequence). There are 14 residues in the CDR3. In nucleotides, the CDR3 is TGTGCCAGCAGCCCGAACGGGCGGGGAGAAAAACTGTTTTTT. This encodes CASSPNGRGEKLFF.

The chain's CDR3 is CASSRRQGGSPLHF. The CDR3 nucleotides are TGTGCCAGCAGCCGCCGGCAGGGTGGTTCACCCCTCCACTTT. The chain combines TRBV3-1 (or the pseudogene TRBV3-2) with TRBJ1-6; TRBD1 is a possible D gene (5 bases). The V gene's germline CDR1 is LGHDT and CDR2 YNNKEL (reference sequence). The CDR3 runs to 14 residues. Trimming stripped 4 bases from V and 9 bases from J, with 13 bases between.

The V call is TRBV19, the J call TRBJ1-3, with a weak D call TRBD1 (6 bases). The V end lost 9 bases, the J end lost 0 bases, and 12 bases lay between the germline ends. The CDR3 spans 14 residues. Germline V CDR1 and CDR2: LNHDA, SQIVND (reference sequence). The CDR3 DNA reads TGTGCCAGCACCCGAGGGGGCTCTGGAAACACCATATATTTT. Translated: CASTRGGSGNTIYF.

The chain employs TRBV7-2 and TRBJ2-7; 8 bases line up with TRBD2. Per germline, CDR1 SGHTA and CDR2 FQGNSA. The CDR3 consists of 16 residues. The trim removed 5 bases at V and 2 bases at J, leaving 11 bases unmatched. The CDR3 here is CASSPRLGSGAYEQYF. In DNA, the CDR3 is TGTGCCAGCAGCCCCCGCTTAGGTAGCGGGGCCTACGAGCAGTACTTC.

The gene calls are TRBV2 and TRBJ2-3; 7 positions match TRBD2. The CDR3 loop spans 14 amino acids. The J segment lost 1 base and the V segment lost 5 bases, leaving 3 bases of the junction unmatched. Germline V CDR1 and CDR2: SNHLY, FYNNEI. The CDR3 DNA sequence: TGTGCCAGCAGTCGGGACTACGGCACAGATACGCAGTATTTT. Amino acids: CASSRDYGTDTQYF.

This chain connects TRBV24-1 to TRBJ2-3; 13 bases match TRBD2. This CDR3 has 16 residues. Per the germline V gene, CDR1 is KGHDR and CDR2 is SFDVKD. Losses at the gene ends were 4 bases for V and 5 bases for J; bases not matched to a gene: 5. The CDR3 spells CATSELTSGRIDTQYF. In DNA, the CDR3 is TGTGCCACCAGTGAACTGACTAGCGGGAGGATAGATACGCAGTATTTT.

The chain uses TRBV7-3 and TRBJ2-3, with 9 bases that match TRBD1. V was pared by 5 bases and J by 4 bases, with 4 bases of the junction left unmatched. Germline assignment: CDR1 SGHTA and CDR2 FQGTGA. This CDR3 spans 14 amino acids. CDR3 nucleotide sequence: TGTGCCAGCAGCCCCGGGACAGGGCCAGATACGCAGTATTTT. Residues: CASSPGTGPDTQYF.

The table lists this clone with a count of one. The chain joins TRBV7-3 to TRBJ2-6, with TRBD1 matching 7 bases. The CDR3 length is 17 residues. The ends lost 5 bases at V and 0 bases at J; junction bases unmatched: 7. Germline V gives CDR1 SGHTA, CDR2 FQGTGA. The CDR3 loop is CASSRSQGISGANVLTF. CDR3 in DNA: TGTGCCAGCAGCCGCTCACAGGGGATCTCTGGGGCCAACGTCCTGACTTTC. Supplemented by reference TRBV7-3 and TRBJ2-6, the full variable domain reads GAGVSQTPSNKVTEKGKYVELRCDPISGHTALYWYRQSLGQGPEFLIYFQGTGAADDSGLPNDRFFAVRPEGSVSTLKIQRTERGDSAVYLCASSRSQGISGANVLTFGAGSRLTVL.

The chain employs TRBV29-1 and TRBJ2-3, with 8 bases lining up with TRBD1. The CDR3 length is 19 residues. Trimming took 6 bases from V and 0 from J; bases not matched to a gene: 20. Germline values: CDR1 SQVTM, CDR2 ANQGSEA. The CDR3 DNA sequence: TGCAGCGTCATACTAAGGCCAGGGGGCATGGGTCAAAGCACAGATACGCAGTATTTT. Residues: CSVILRPGGMGQSTDTQYF.

The CDR3 is CSVDTGGAGANVLTF. The CDR3 DNA reads TGCAGCGTTGATACAGGGGGCGCTGGGGCCAACGTCCTGACTTTC. V usage is TRBV29-1 and J usage is TRBJ2-6; 9 positions agree with TRBD1. Trimming removed 3 bases from V and 2 bases from J; junction bases left unmatched: 2. The CDR3 is 15 amino acids. CDR1 SQVTM and CDR2 ANQGSEA come from the germline V gene.

The J gene is TRBJ2-4, the V gene TRBV9, with D hard to call. Germline CDR1 SGDLS, CDR2 YYNGEE. V was cut by 3 bases and J by 7 bases, with 17 bases left in between. The CDR3 contains 15 residues. The CDR3 sequence is CASSAGLQSNNIQYF. The CDR3 region has the DNA TGTGCCAGCAGCGCCGGTTTGCAAAGCAACAACATTCAGTACTTC.

This chain uses TRBV11-2 with TRBJ2-7; 7 bases line up with TRBD1. Germline CDR1 is SGHAT and CDR2 is FQNNGV. This CDR3 has 19 residues. V lost 3 bases to trimming and J lost 3 bases; unmatched junction nucleotides: 20. CDR3 DNA: TGTGCCAGCAGCTTGACCACGGGACAGCGTGGATCTTACTTCTACGAGCAGTACTTC. It is translated as CASSLTTGQRGSYFYEQYF.

This clone showed up just a few times. The gene calls are TRBV9 and TRBJ1-2; no clear D. This CDR3 has 15 amino acids. Trimming shortened V by 4 bases and J by 4 bases, and 17 bases separated the two germline ends. Germline V lookup: CDR1 SGDLS, CDR2 YYNGEE. The CDR3 DNA reads as TGTGCCAGCAGCCTCAGCTCTGGAGGCGCCTATGGCTACACCTTC. Translating it yields CASSLSSGGAYGYTF.